The 32 T cell receptor beta chains reported below all come from one sample, sequenced in a study of cytomegalovirus exposure and HLA in healthy donors. TCRdb's table, derived via immunoSEQ multiplex PCR, lists solely in-frame clones and lacks some. The top ten clones hold about 0.61% of a sample with roughly 79,000 clones, just under 95% of them seen once. The sample comprised PBMCs. The receptor set was obtained from a man younger than 35 in good health and CMV-seronegative.

The J gene is TRBJ1-1, the V gene TRBV27; no reliable D call. V lost 5 bases to trimming and J lost 5 bases, with 12 bases between them. Germline V CDR1 and CDR2: MNHEY, SMNVEV (reference sequence). The CDR3 consists of 13 residues. CDR3 protein: CASSLGPRTEAFF. The CDR3 nucleotides are TGTGCCAGCAGTCTTGGGCCGAGAACTGAAGCTTTCTTT.

V is TRBV2 and J is TRBJ2-7; 7 bases agree with TRBD2. The length of the CDR3 is 16 residues. Losses at the gene ends were 3 bases for V and 1 base for J; bases not matched to a gene: 9. Germline V gives CDR1 SNHLY, CDR2 FYNNEI. CDR3 in DNA: TGTGCCAGCAGTGATGATCTAGCGGAACGTTCCTACGAGCAGTACTTC. Its protein product is CASSDDLAERSYEQYF.

The V gene is TRBV30, the J gene TRBJ1-1; perhaps TRBD1 as D (5 bases). Germline assignment: CDR1 GTSNPN and CDR2 SVGIG (reference sequence). Trimming pared 5 bases from V and 3 bases from J, leaving 13 bases between. The CDR3 has 13 residues. CDR3 in amino acids: CAWDQGGDTEAFF. The CDR3 DNA reads as TGTGCCTGGGACCAGGGAGGGGACACTGAAGCTTTCTTT. The variable domain in full, with the rest retrieved from reference TRBV30 and TRBJ1-1, is SQTIHQWPATLVQPVGSPLSLECTVEGTSNPNLYWYRQAAGRGLQLLFYSVGIGQISSEVPQNLSASRPQDRQFILSSKKLLLSDSGFYLCAWDQGGDTEAFFGQGTRLTVV.

The chain recombines TRBV6-5 with TRBJ1-1, with a possible D match to TRBD1 (5 bases). Germline V lookup: CDR1 MNHEY, CDR2 SVGAGI. Trimming stripped 2 bases from V and 10 bases from J, with 17 bases between. The CDR3 is made up of 14 amino acids. The CDR3 bases are TGTGCCAGCAGTTACGGCTTGGGGGGGTCGGTAGCTTTCTTT. It encodes CASSYGLGGSVAFF.

The chain joins TRBV4-1 to TRBJ2-7; 9 bases are a match to TRBD1. The V segment lost 2 bases and the J segment 2 bases; nucleotides outside the gene matches: 13. The CDR3 loop spans 18 amino acids. Per germline, CDR1 MGHRA and CDR2 YSYEKL. The CDR3 DNA follows: TGCGCCAGCAGCCAATTACGAGTACGGACAGGGGAAACCTACGAGCAGTACTTC. Protein: CASSQLRVRTGETYEQYF.

The genes are TRBV19 and TRBJ2-1; 9 nucleotides match TRBD1. The CDR3 is 14 residues long. V lost 4 bases and J lost 10; bases outside the gene matches: 8. CDR1 is LNHDA, CDR2 SQIVND, per germline (reference sequence). Here the CDR3 reads CASSTTGGSGEQFF. The CDR3 region has the DNA TGTGCCAGTAGTACGACAGGGGGGTCCGGAGAGCAGTTCTTC.

The genes are TRBV27 and TRBJ1-2; TRBD1 aligns across 10 bases. The CDR3 runs 14 residues. V gave up 5 bases and J gave up 2 bases; unmatched junction bases: 2. Germline V gene lookup returns CDR1 MNHEY and CDR2 SMNVEV (reference sequence). The CDR3, as DNA: TGTGCCAGCAGTCGACAGGGGGCAAACTATGGCTACACCTTC. As protein: CASSRQGANYGYTF.

The V and J genes are TRBV6-5 and TRBJ1-1, with 7 nucleotides matching TRBD1. CDR3 size: 14 residues. The V gene end was trimmed by 6 bases and the J gene end by 4 bases; junction bases not matched to a gene: 8. The germline gives CDR1 MNHEY, CDR2 SVGAGI. The DNA of the CDR3 is TGTGCCAGCAGAGGACAGGCAAATCCCACTGAAGCTTTCTTT. Its protein product is CASRGQANPTEAFF.

This chain links TRBV5-6 with TRBJ2-3; tentatively, D is TRBD1 (6 bases). There are 15 residues in the CDR3. Germline V gene sequence: CDR1 SGHDT, CDR2 YYEEEE. V was cut by 4 bases and J by 3 bases, with 15 bases left in between. The CDR3 protein is CASSLQGFKTDTQYF. The CDR3, as DNA: TGTGCCAGCAGCCTACAGGGTTTTAAAACAGATACGCAGTATTTT.

This CDR3 reads CARSYRTAGYTF. The CDR3 nucleotides read TGTGCCAGAAGCTATCGGACAGCTGGCTACACCTTC. The chain combines TRBV5-3 with TRBJ1-2, with D tentatively TRBD1 (6 bases). TRBV5-3 is filed as an ORF, its function uncertain. The V end lost 3 bases, the J end lost 7 bases, and 10 bases lay between the germline ends. This CDR3 is 12 amino acids long.

This sequence joins TRBV9 and TRBJ2-3; tentatively, D is TRBD2 (5 bases). CDR1 is SGDLS, CDR2 YYNGEE, per germline. V lost 1 base and J lost 5, with 8 bases in between. CDR3 length: 13 amino acids. CDR3 region: CASSVTRGDTQYF. CDR3 in DNA: TGTGCCAGCAGCGTAACCCGGGGAGATACGCAGTATTTT.

J is TRBJ1-3 and V is TRBV11-2; 7 nucleotides align to TRBD1. V trimming: 7 bases; J trimming: 0 bases; junction bases outside the gene matches: 15. In germline, CDR1 is SGHAT, CDR2 FQNNGV. The CDR3 has 18 residues. Here the CDR3 reads CASTPVRQGHSSGNTIYF. CDR3 nucleotides: TGTGCCAGCACCCCAGTAAGACAGGGCCATAGCTCTGGAAACACCATATATTTT.

The V call is TRBV30, the J call TRBJ1-2, with D possibly TRBD1 on 5 matching bases. V lost 5 bases and J 6 bases, leaving 25 bases between the germline ends. This CDR3 is built from 16 residues. Germline CDR1 is GTSNPN and CDR2 is SVGIG (reference sequence). CDR3: CAWRGGLLGGRNGYTF. CDR3 nucleotides: TGTGCCTGGCGCGGGGGTCTTCTTGGGGGAAGGAATGGCTACACCTTC.

The chain combines TRBV11-2 with TRBJ2-1; 9 bases are shared with TRBD2. V lost 0 bases and J lost 9; bases outside the gene matches: 9. The CDR3 is made up of 16 amino acids. Per germline, CDR1 SGHAT and CDR2 FQNNGV. CDR3 loop: CASSLDLVAGAFEQFF. The CDR3, as DNA: TGTGCCAGCAGCTTAGATCTAGTAGCGGGAGCCTTTGAGCAGTTCTTC.

The chain couples TRBV11-2 to TRBJ2-3, with 7 bases aligning to TRBD1. This CDR3 contains 17 residues. With 0 bases clipped from V and 5 bases from J, the junction kept 11 bases outside the gene matches. CDR1 is SGHAT and CDR2 is FQNNGV in the germline V gene. This chain's CDR3 is CASSLDSEGGFRDTQYF. DNA of the CDR3: TGTGCCAGCAGCTTAGATTCCGAAGGGGGCTTTAGAGATACGCAGTATTTT.

The chain links TRBV30 to TRBJ2-7, with D possibly matching TRBD1 (5 bases). In germline, CDR1 is GTSNPN, CDR2 SVGIG (reference sequence). This CDR3 region has 13 residues. Trimming pared 0 bases from V and 3 bases from J, leaving 9 bases between. Here the CDR3 reads CAWSVGQLYEQYF. The CDR3 coding sequence is TGTGCCTGGAGTGTGGGGCAGCTCTACGAGCAGTACTTC.

This clone was seen once. The chain employs TRBV11-3 and TRBJ2-2; D ambiguous. The CDR3 is 13 residues long. The germline V and J ends were trimmed by 5 bases and 7 bases, with 11 bases remaining between them. From germline, CDR1 is SGHNT and CDR2 YENEEA. The DNA of the CDR3 is TGTGCCAGCAGCCCCCGAGTTGGCGGGGAGCTGTTTTTT. Its translation is CASSPRVGGELFF.

CDR3 coding DNA: TGCGCCAGCAGCTTGGGTGCAGGAACCTACGAGCAGTACTTC. Translated: CASSLGAGTYEQYF. This chain connects TRBV5-1 to TRBJ2-7; D call uncertain. Germline V gene sequence: CDR1 SGHRS, CDR2 YFSETQ. V was clipped by 0 bases and J by 2 bases, with 9 bases between them. The CDR3 has 14 residues.

The chain recombines TRBV6-1 with TRBJ1-2; D is ambiguous. The CDR3 is 16 residues long. CDR1 MNHNS and CDR2 SASEGT come from the germline V gene. Trimming took off 4 bases at V and 4 bases at J, with 19 bases between the two ends. The CDR3 nucleotides read TGTGCCAGCAGTGCCCTACCTATGCCCCTTGGCTATGGCTACACCTTC. Protein sequence: CASSALPMPLGYGYTF.

The CDR3 bases are TGTGCCAGCAGTACCTCGACAGGGCACTATGGCTACACCTTC. Its protein product is CASSTSTGHYGYTF. The V and J genes are TRBV6-5 and TRBJ1-2; TRBD1 aligns across 7 bases. The junction had 6 bases not matched to a gene; V was cut back by 5 bases and J by 3 bases. Germline V gene data show CDR1 as MNHEY and CDR2 as SVGAGI. This CDR3 contains 14 residues.

This rearrangement joins TRBV5-1 to TRBJ1-1; D is unresolved. Germline values: CDR1 SGHRS, CDR2 YFSETQ. Trimming removed 0 bases from V and 0 bases from J, with 9 bases in between. The CDR3 runs to 15 residues. The CDR3 here is CASSLAVDLNTEAFF. The CDR3 coding sequence is TGCGCCAGCAGCTTGGCTGTAGATCTGAACACTGAAGCTTTCTTT.

The chain's CDR3 is CASSVDREGGYGYTF. CDR3 sequence (DNA): TGTGCCAGTAGTGTGGACAGGGAGGGAGGGTATGGCTACACCTTC. The chain recombines TRBV19 with TRBJ1-2; 8 nucleotides match TRBD1. V lost 5 bases, J lost 5 bases, and 10 bases stayed unmatched. Germline loops: CDR1 LNHDA, CDR2 SQIVND (reference sequence). The CDR3 contains 15 residues.

The genes are TRBV7-9 and TRBJ1-2; D possibly corresponds to TRBD1 (5 bases). Trimming cost V 6 bases and J 4 bases, with 12 bases left between them. CDR3 length equals 13 residues. CDR1 is SEHNR, CDR2 FQNEAQ, per germline (reference sequence). CDR3 nucleotide sequence: TGTGCCAGCAGTCCGACAGTTTTCTATGGCTACACCTTC. Encoded protein: CASSPTVFYGYTF.

Regarding this clone: At one of its ends the junction is not consistent with the germline gene, which may arise from a read error. The CDR3 here is CASSQGTSGGSHEQYF. CDR3 in DNA: TGCGCCAGCAGCCAAGGGACTAGCGGGGGCTCCCACGAGCAGTACTTC. The chain couples TRBV4-1 to TRBJ2-7, with 13 bases aligning to TRBD2. The CDR3 totals 16 residues. The V gene's germline CDR1 is MGHRA and CDR2 YSYEKL.

The rearrangement uses TRBV6-1 and TRBJ2-2; D gene unclear. CDR1 is MNHNS and CDR2 is SASEGT in the germline V gene. Trimming stripped 1 base from V and 6 bases from J, with 9 bases between. This CDR3 has 14 amino acids. As DNA, the CDR3 is TGTGCCAGCAGTGAAGGCAACCTACCCGGGGAGCTGTTTTTT. Protein product: CASSEGNLPGELFF.

The chain employs TRBV11-3 and TRBJ1-1; D remains unclear. V shed 4 bases and J shed 6 bases, with 18 bases lying between them. Germline V CDR1 and CDR2: SGHNT, YENEEA. This CDR3 contains 15 residues. In DNA form, the CDR3 reads TGTGCCAGCAGCTCTAACCCGTCGGGAGGGCCTGAAGCTTTCTTT. It specifies CASSSNPSGGPEAFF.

This clone appeared a single time. This chain uses TRBV7-8 with TRBJ1-1; no clear D gene. Germline loops: CDR1 SGHVS, CDR2 FQNEAQ. CDR3 length equals 14 residues. V was cut by 5 bases and J by 10 bases, with 20 bases left in between. CDR3 bases: TGTGCCAGCAGCCCAGACCCGGTTCGGGTGTTAGCTTTCTTT. It specifies CASSPDPVRVLAFF.

The chain recombines TRBV7-2 with TRBJ1-5, with D unclear. CDR1 is SGHTA, CDR2 FQGNSA, per germline. Between the trimmed V and J ends, which lost 1 base and 3 bases, there was a span of 7 bases. The CDR3 has 14 residues. CDR3 coding DNA: TGTGCCAGCAGCTTAGAACACCTCAATCAGCCCCAGCATTTT. Protein sequence: CASSLEHLNQPQHF.

The chain combines TRBV27 with TRBJ1-5, with D possibly being TRBD1 (6 bases). Germline values: CDR1 MNHEY, CDR2 SMNVEV (reference sequence). This CDR3 is built from 14 residues. Trimming cost V 2 bases and J 3 bases, with 8 bases left between them. CDR3 amino acids: CASSLAGVNQPQHF. CDR3 nucleotides: TGTGCCAGCAGTTTAGCAGGGGTCAATCAGCCCCAGCATTTT.

CDR3 nucleotides: TGTGCCAGCTCACCCTCGGGACAGGGAGGTGAAAAACTGTTTTTT. Residues: CASSPSGQGGEKLFF. This chain links TRBV18 with TRBJ1-4; 9 bases line up with TRBD1. With V trimmed by 3 bases and J by 7 bases, 6 bases remained unmatched. CDR1 KGHSH and CDR2 LQKENI come from the germline V gene. The CDR3 loop spans 15 amino acids.

The chain combines TRBV2 with TRBJ1-2, with 9 bases lining up with TRBD1. The junction had 2 bases not matched to a gene; V was cut back by 6 bases and J by 3 bases. Germline assignment: CDR1 SNHLY and CDR2 FYNNEI. CDR3 length equals 13 residues. CDR3 amino acids: CASRDRGHYGYTF. The CDR3 DNA follows: TGTGCCAGCAGGGACAGGGGACACTATGGCTACACCTTC. Variable domain in full (rest from reference TRBV2 and TRBJ1-2): EPEVTQTPSHQVTQMGQEVILRCVPISNHLYFYWYRQILGQKVEFLVSFYNNEISEKSEIFDDQFSVERPDGSNFTLKIRSTKLEDSAMYFCASRDRGHYGYTFGSGTRLTVV.

This clone has just one count. The V call is TRBV6-5, the J call TRBJ2-3; 13 bases align to TRBD2. Germline CDR1 MNHEY, CDR2 SVGAGI. J gave up 7 bases and V 5 bases, and 6 bases lay outside the gene matches. The CDR3 totals 15 residues. The CDR3, as DNA: TGTGCCAGCAGTCTCGGACTAGCGGGAGTTAATACGCAGTATTTT. Translation: CASSLGLAGVNTQYF.